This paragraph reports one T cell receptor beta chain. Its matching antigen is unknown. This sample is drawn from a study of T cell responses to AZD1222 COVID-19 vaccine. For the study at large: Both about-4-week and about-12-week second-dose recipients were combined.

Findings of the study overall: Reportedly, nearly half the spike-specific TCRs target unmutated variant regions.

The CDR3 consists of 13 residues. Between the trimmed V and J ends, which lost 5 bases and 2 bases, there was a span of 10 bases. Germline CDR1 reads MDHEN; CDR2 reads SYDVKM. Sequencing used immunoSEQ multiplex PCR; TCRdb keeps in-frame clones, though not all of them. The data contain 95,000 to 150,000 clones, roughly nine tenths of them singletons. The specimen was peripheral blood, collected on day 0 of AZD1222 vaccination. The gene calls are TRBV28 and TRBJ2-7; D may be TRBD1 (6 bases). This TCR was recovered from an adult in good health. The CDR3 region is CASSGGRAYEQYF. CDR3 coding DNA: TGTGCCAGCAGTGGGGGCAGAGCCTACGAGCAGTACTTC.